One sample yielded the 23 T cell receptor beta chains listed below, sequenced in a study of response to subunit inactivated influenza vaccine. MiXCR was run by TCRdb on the RT-PCR reads, yielding one entry per CDR3 protein. The sample has some 850,000 distinct CDR3 sequences; about 18% are singletons. The sample here was PBMCs from blood, taken 5 days after vaccination. These receptors were taken from a man aged 45-65 years who received an inactivated influenza vaccine.

This clonotype showed up just a few times. CDR3 residues: CASTPRGYEAFF. The CDR3 coding sequence is TGTGCCAGCACGCCGCGCGGGTATGAAGCTTTCTTT. This rearrangement joins TRBV12-3 or TRBV12-4 to TRBJ1-1, with D unclear. The CDR3 runs 12 residues. V was pared by 7 bases and J by 7 bases, with 13 bases between.

The chain joins TRBV7-9 to TRBJ1-1; D is unresolved. In germline, CDR1 is SEHNR, CDR2 FQNEAQ (reference sequence). CDR3 length: 15 amino acids. V dropped 5 bases and J dropped 4 bases, with 17 bases sitting between them. CDR3 loop: CASSPPTGFLTEAFF. The CDR3 DNA sequence: TGTGCCAGCAGCCCGCCGACTGGGTTCCTCACTGAAGCTTTCTTT. The variable domain in full, completed from reference TRBV7-9 and TRBJ1-1, reads DTGVSQNPRHKITKRGQNVTFRCDPISEHNRLYWYRQTLGQGPEFLTYFQNEAQLEKSRLLSDRFSAERPKGSFSTLEIQRTEQGDSAMYLCASSPPTGFLTEAFFGQGTRLTVV.

In its sample, this clonotype was seen many times. The chain recombines TRBV11-1 with TRBJ1-5, with a possible D match to TRBD1 (5 bases). The CDR3 contains 19 residues. V lost 5 bases and J lost 3, with 26 bases in between. Germline CDR1 SGHAT, CDR2 FQDESV (reference sequence). For the CDR3, the DNA is TGTGCCAGCAGCCAAGGGGCCGGACTGACACGTCGGGTCAATCAGCCCCAGCATTTT. Translated, it gives CASSQGAGLTRRVNQPQHF.

This clonotype was recorded at least ten times. The chain combines TRBV20-1 with TRBJ2-7, with 8 bases fitting TRBD1. CDR1 and CDR2 from the germline V gene are DFQATT and SNEGSKA (reference sequence). The ends lost 0 bases at V and 4 bases at J; junction bases unmatched: 8. This CDR3 has 15 amino acids. The CDR3 sequence is CSARDPGQGLYEQYF. The CDR3 DNA reads TGCAGTGCTAGAGATCCCGGACAGGGACTTTACGAGCAGTACTTC.

This sequence joins TRBV24-1 and TRBJ2-7; TRBD2 matches 7 bases. Germline V CDR1 and CDR2: KGHDR, SFDVKD. The CDR3 is made up of 15 amino acids. After removal of 5 bases from V and 2 bases from J, the junction contained 8 bases not matched to a gene. The CDR3: CATSARKGTTYEQYF. In DNA, the CDR3 is TGTGCCACCAGTGCCAGGAAGGGGACTACCTACGAGCAGTACTTC.

The J gene is TRBJ2-7, the V gene TRBV7-9; a possible D gene is TRBD2 (5 bases). CDR3 length equals 11 residues. Germline V gives CDR1 SEHNR, CDR2 FQNEAQ (reference sequence). V was clipped by 5 bases and J by 11 bases, with 13 bases between them. This CDR3 reads CASSKGGAEYF. In DNA form, the CDR3 reads TGTGCCAGCAGCAAGGGTGGAGCGGAGTACTTC.

The gene calls are TRBV12-3 or TRBV12-4 and TRBJ2-5, with a possible D match to TRBD2 (6 bases). Trimming pared 4 bases from V and 5 bases from J, leaving 17 bases between. The CDR3 contains 15 residues. In nucleotides, the CDR3 is TGTGCCAGCAGTTCCCCCGGGACTGGTTGGGAGACCCAGTACTTC. Its protein product is CASSSPGTGWETQYF.

The chain is built from TRBV5-1 and TRBJ2-5, with D maybe TRBD2 (6 bases). Germline V gene sequence: CDR1 SGHRS, CDR2 YFSETQ. The CDR3 is 16 residues long. Trimming pared 1 base from V and 4 bases from J, leaving 17 bases between. The CDR3 region is CASSLPHGEAGETQYF. The CDR3 region has the DNA TGCGCCAGCAGCTTGCCTCACGGGGAAGCGGGAGAGACCCAGTACTTC.

This chain links TRBV20-1 with TRBJ1-3; 7 positions agree with TRBD1. With 5 bases clipped from V and 0 bases from J, the junction kept 4 bases outside the gene matches. The CDR3 spans 14 residues. Germline CDR1 and CDR2: DFQATT and SNEGSKA (reference sequence). CDR3 region: CSALDRSSGNTIYF. The CDR3 DNA reads as TGCAGTGCTCTGGACAGGTCCTCTGGAAACACCATATATTTT.

This clonotype was seen a handful of times. The gene calls are TRBV7-9 and TRBJ2-3; 10 positions match TRBD2. The CDR3 is 13 amino acids. Per germline, CDR1 SEHNR and CDR2 FQNEAQ (reference sequence). For the CDR3, the DNA is TGTTCAGTCGGACTAGCGGTGACAGATACGCAGTATTTT. Translation: CSVGLAVTDTQYF.

This clonotype has a handful of counts. The chain carries TRBV7-2 and TRBJ2-7; D uncertain. The CDR3 sequence is 14 residues long. Germline CDR1 SGHTA, CDR2 FQGNSA. V lost 4 bases and J lost 0, with 10 bases in between. This chain's CDR3 is CASSSFADSYEQYF. The CDR3 DNA is TGTGCCAGCAGCTCTTTCGCCGACTCCTACGAGCAGTACTTC.

Many counts were recorded for this clonotype. The CDR3 sequence: CASSGTSGFTYNEQFF. CDR3 in DNA: TGTGCCAGCAGCGGGACTAGCGGCTTTACCTACAATGAGCAGTTCTTC. The chain couples TRBV12-3 or TRBV12-4 to TRBJ2-1; TRBD2 matches at 11 bases. The CDR3 extends over 16 amino acids. Trimming cost V 6 bases and J 2 bases; bases outside gene matches: 6.

V usage is TRBV7-9 and J usage is TRBJ1-3; 7 nucleotides agree with TRBD1. The CDR3 has 15 amino acids. CDR1 is SEHNR, CDR2 FQNEAQ, per germline (reference sequence). Unmatched junction bases numbered 6, after V lost 7 bases and J lost 0 bases. In DNA form, the CDR3 reads TGTGCCAGCACATCCGACAGGGTCTCTGGAAACACCATATATTTT. This sequence encodes CASTSDRVSGNTIYF.

There are a few counts of this clonotype. The chain employs TRBV20-1 and TRBJ1-1; the D gene is possibly TRBD1 (6 bases). This CDR3 is 12 amino acids long. V gave up 3 bases and J gave up 10 bases, with 15 bases separating them. The germline CDR1 and CDR2 sequences are DFQATT and SNEGSKA (reference sequence). The chain's CDR3 is CSARVGRGAAFF. The CDR3 region has the DNA TGCAGTGCTAGGGTGGGACGGGGGGCAGCTTTCTTT.

This clonotype was seen a few times. The V gene is TRBV7-2, the J gene TRBJ1-6, with 8 positions matching TRBD1. The CDR3 has 15 residues. Germline V gene data show CDR1 as SGHTA and CDR2 as FQGNSA. Trimming at V came to 5 bases and at J to 9 bases, leaving 9 bases not matched to a gene. In nucleotides, the CDR3 is TGTGCCAGCAGCCCCCGGACAGGGCGGAGTTCACCCCTCCACTTT. This gives the protein CASSPRTGRSSPLHF.

The sample holds many counts of this clonotype. The genes are TRBV20-1 and TRBJ2-7, with 9 bases aligning to TRBD2. The CDR3 is made up of 16 amino acids. Germline lookup yields CDR1 DFQATT and CDR2 SNEGSKA (reference sequence). J lost 0 bases, V lost 4 bases, and 10 bases had no gene match. The CDR3 region has the DNA TGCAGTGCTACCCCCCGGGTGGGACTAGCCTCCTACGAGCAGTACTTC. Its translation is CSATPRVGLASYEQYF.

V gene TRBV9 combines with J gene TRBJ2-7; 15 bases match TRBD2. Germline V gene data show CDR1 as SGDLS and CDR2 as YYNGEE. With V trimmed by 0 bases and J by 3 bases, 1 base remained unmatched. This CDR3 region has 16 residues. The CDR3 loop reads CASSVAGLAGGYEQYF. The CDR3 DNA reads as TGTGCCAGCAGCGTAGCGGGACTAGCGGGGGGCTACGAGCAGTACTTC.

This clonotype was observed a handful of times. The junction departs from germline at one end; a sequencing error may be responsible. The genes are TRBV20-1 and TRBJ2-1; D is perhaps TRBD1 or TRBD2 (5 bases each). Per the germline V gene, CDR1 is DFQATT and CDR2 is SNEGSKA (reference sequence). The CDR3 loop spans 12 amino acids. This CDR3 reads CSARGVYNEQFF. DNA for the CDR3: TGCAGTGCAAGAGGGGTTTACAATGAGCAGTTCTTC.

The V gene is TRBV30, the J gene TRBJ2-4; TRBD2 aligns across 7 bases. The CDR3 is 13 residues long. CDR1 and CDR2 (germline): GTSNPN, SVGIG (reference sequence). V shed 2 bases, J shed 5 bases, and the junction held 3 bases outside the gene matches. The CDR3 nucleotides read TGTGCCTGGAGTATGGCGGGGGAAAACATTCAGTACTTC. This codes for CAWSMAGENIQYF.

This clonotype was recorded a few times. The rearrangement uses TRBV29-1 and TRBJ2-5, with a possible D match to TRBD2 (6 bases). The CDR3 consists of 14 residues. The germline gives CDR1 SQVTM, CDR2 ANQGSEA. Trimming shortened V by 5 bases and J by 2 bases, and 15 bases separated the two germline ends. CDR3: CSVLLAPAQETQYF. The CDR3 nucleotides are TGCAGCGTTCTTCTAGCGCCGGCGCAAGAGACCCAGTACTTC.

This clonotype has at least ten counts. The gene calls are TRBV10-1 and TRBJ2-2; 10 nucleotides agree with TRBD1. V dropped 4 bases and J dropped 7; count of bases not matched to a gene: 3. CDR1 WNHNN and CDR2 SYGVQD come from the germline V gene (reference sequence). CDR3 length: 14 residues. The CDR3 DNA sequence: TGCGCCAGCAGTGGGGACAGGGGAATCGGGGAGCTGTTTTTT. It is translated as CASSGDRGIGELFF.

The gene calls are TRBV4-3 and TRBJ2-2; D may correspond to TRBD1 or TRBD2 (5 bases each). Trimming took 0 bases from V and 6 from J, leaving 17 bases between them. The germline V gene encodes CDR1 LGHNA and CDR2 YSLEER. CDR3 length: 17 residues. The CDR3 bases are TGCGCCAGCAGCCAAGAGTTGACGGGGCTCGGGGCCGGGGAGCTGTTTTTT. Protein: CASSQELTGLGAGELFF.

This chain links TRBV20-1 with TRBJ2-3; TRBD2 matches 10 bases. Per the germline V gene, CDR1 is DFQATT and CDR2 is SNEGSKA (reference sequence). This CDR3 is built from 14 residues. Germline trimming cut 6 bases from V and 3 bases from J; bases unmatched to any gene: 6. CDR3 in amino acids: CSALGTSATDTQYF. CDR3 nucleotides: TGCAGTGCCCTCGGGACTAGCGCGACAGATACGCAGTATTTT.